The 23 T cell receptor beta chains given below trace back to one sample, sequenced in a study of blood T cell repertoires in COVID-19. Sequencing was performed with immunoSEQ multiplex PCR; in TCRdb, only in-frame clones are kept and a portion is missing. This table holds fewer than 85,000 clones, about 85% found once. The sample consisted of peripheral blood. The receptors here all came from a human donor in a cohort sampled during active COVID-19.

This chain links TRBV6-6 with TRBJ2-6; D is possibly TRBD1 (6 bases). Trimming took 5 bases from V and 0 from J, leaving 8 bases between them. In germline, CDR1 is MNHNY, CDR2 SVGAGI (reference sequence). This CDR3 has 15 residues. The CDR3 DNA sequence: TGTGCCAGCAGTCCACAGGGCTCTGGGGCCAACGTCCTGACTTTC. Encoded protein: CASSPQGSGANVLTF.

This chain joins TRBV20-1 and TRBJ1-2, with no clear D. Trimming cost V 3 bases and J 8 bases, with 10 bases left between them. Germline V gene sequence: CDR1 DFQATT, CDR2 SNEGSKA (reference sequence). The CDR3 is 11 residues long. CDR3 amino acids: CSASSGQGYTF. Here the CDR3 DNA reads TGCAGTGCTAGCTCAGGTCAGGGCTACACCTTC.

The genes are TRBV18 and TRBJ2-5, with a tentative D call TRBD1 (5 bases). V lost 0 bases to trimming and J lost 5 bases, with 13 bases between them. The CDR3 runs 15 residues. CDR1 is KGHSH and CDR2 is LQKENI in the germline V gene. The CDR3 DNA reads TGTGCCAGCTCACCACCGGGCAGGGCAGCGGAGACCCAGTACTTC. Encoded protein: CASSPPGRAAETQYF.

CDR3 sequence reads: CASRIQGAAGELFF. The CDR3 region has the DNA TGTGCCAGCCGAATACAGGGGGCCGCCGGGGAGCTGTTTTTT. The gene calls are TRBV19 and TRBJ2-2, with 9 bases aligning to TRBD1. CDR3 length: 14 amino acids. The J segment lost 6 bases and the V segment lost 9 bases, leaving 8 bases of the junction unmatched. Germline V lookup: CDR1 LNHDA, CDR2 SQIVND (reference sequence).

The chain couples TRBV21-1 to TRBJ1-2; TRBD1, the table's D call, was not compared with the DNA. TRBV21-1 is given as a pseudogene. The CDR3 runs to 14 residues. The DNA for the CDR3 is TGTGCCAGCAGCAAAGCTGGGACAGGCTATGGCTACACCTTC. Its protein product is CASSKAGTGYGYTF.

The chain has TRBV5-8 and TRBJ2-2, with TRBD2 matching over 14 bases. The CDR3 spans 18 residues. The V gene end was trimmed by 4 bases and the J gene end by 5 bases; junction bases not matched to a gene: 10. Germline loops: CDR1 SGHTS, CDR2 YDEGEE. CDR3 nucleotides: TGTGCCAGCAGCATACCCGGGACTAGCGGGAGTGTTACCGGGGAGCTGTTTTTT. Amino acid sequence: CASSIPGTSGSVTGELFF.

This chain uses TRBV7-3 with TRBJ2-6; possible D gene TRBD2, 6 bases. CDR3 length: 15 amino acids. Trimming pared 6 bases from V and 0 bases from J, leaving 9 bases between. Germline V CDR1 and CDR2: SGHTA, FQGTGA. CDR3: CASRGLTSGANVLTF. The CDR3 DNA is TGTGCCAGCAGGGGACTTACCTCTGGGGCCAACGTCCTGACTTTC.

This chain joins TRBV9 and TRBJ2-1; a weak D match, TRBD2 (5 bases). This CDR3 region has 12 residues. Germline CDR1 SGDLS, CDR2 YYNGEE. V lost 0 bases and J 7 bases, leaving 5 bases between the germline ends. The CDR3 DNA is TGTGCCAGCAGCGTAGGGAGGAATGAGCAGTTCTTC. Encoded protein: CASSVGRNEQFF.

A note on this clone: Other DNA sequences in this sample translate to the same CDR3. The J gene is TRBJ2-1, the V gene TRBV19; TRBD2 agrees at 8 bases. Looked up from germline, CDR1 is LNHDA and CDR2 is SQIVND (reference sequence). The CDR3 runs 15 residues. The trim removed 6 bases at V and 5 bases at J, leaving 9 bases unmatched. The CDR3 here is CASRLGTSPNNEQFF. CDR3 nucleotides: TGTGCCAGTAGACTAGGGACTAGTCCTAACAATGAGCAGTTCTTC. The variable domain in full, completed from reference TRBV19 and TRBJ2-1, reads DGGITQSPKYLFRKEGQNVTLSCEQNLNHDAMYWYRQDPGQGLRLIYYSQIVNDFQKGDIAEGYSVSREKKESFPLTVTSAQKNPTAFYLCASRLGTSPNNEQFFGPGTRLTVL.

The chain carries TRBV10-3 and TRBJ2-4; TRBD2 might be the D (5 bases). The V and J ends lost 10 bases and 4 bases respectively, with 8 bases between them. The germline V gene has CDR1 ENHRY and CDR2 SYGVKD. The CDR3 consists of 11 residues. In nucleotides, the CDR3 is TGTGCCACCGCGGGTAAAAACATTCAGTACTTC. Its translation: CATAGKNIQYF.

The V gene is TRBV28, the J gene TRBJ1-2; 10 bases are a match to TRBD1. This CDR3 is built from 13 residues. V was clipped by 10 bases and J by 7 bases; unmatched bases: 9. Germline assignment: CDR1 MDHEN and CDR2 SYDVKM. In DNA form, the CDR3 reads TGTGCCACCCCGTCCGGGACAGGGGTTGGCTACACCTTC. Translating gives CATPSGTGVGYTF.

This clone came up a few times. The chain has TRBV5-1 and TRBJ1-3, with 7 bases that match TRBD1. With V trimmed by 0 bases and J by 1 base, 4 bases remained unmatched. CDR3 length: 16 amino acids. CDR1 and CDR2 (germline): SGHRS, YFSETQ. The CDR3 nucleotides are TGCGCCAGCAGCTTGGTCAGGGGGACGTCTGGAAACACCATATATTTT. Residues: CASSLVRGTSGNTIYF. Filled out from reference TRBV5-1 and TRBJ1-3, the complete variable domain reads KAGVTQTPRYLIKTRGQQVTLSCSPISGHRSVSWYQQTPGQGLQFLFEYFSETQRNKGNFPGRFSGRQFSNSRSEMNVSTLELGDSALYLCASSLVRGTSGNTIYFGEGSWLTVV.

The rearrangement links TRBV5-8 to TRBJ1-1; TRBD1 matches at 9 bases. CDR3 length equals 15 residues. V trimming: 6 bases; J trimming: 7 bases; junction bases outside the gene matches: 13. Germline CDR1 SGHTS, CDR2 YDEGEE. The CDR3 DNA is TGTGCCAGCACACCAAGGGACAGGGAAGAGGTTGAAGCTTTCTTT. It translates to CASTPRDREEVEAFF.

This chain joins TRBV5-1 and TRBJ2-5; maybe TRBD1 (5 bases). This CDR3 is built from 14 residues. V lost 1 base and J 4 bases, leaving 11 bases between the germline ends. In germline, CDR1 is SGHRS, CDR2 YFSETQ. The CDR3 DNA reads TGCGCCAGCAGCTTGTTTAGGGGCACAGAGACCCAGTACTTC. Translation: CASSLFRGTETQYF.

The rearrangement links TRBV5-1 to TRBJ2-7, with TRBD1 matching 9 bases. The CDR3 is made up of 18 amino acids. V shed 0 bases, J shed 0 bases, and the junction held 10 bases outside the gene matches. Per germline, CDR1 SGHRS and CDR2 YFSETQ. The CDR3 spells CASSLGPPGQGLSYEQYF. The CDR3, as DNA: TGCGCCAGCAGCTTGGGGCCCCCGGGACAGGGACTCTCCTACGAGCAGTACTTC.

This clone came up once. The chain combines TRBV19 with TRBJ1-2; D possibly corresponds to TRBD1 (6 bases). CDR3 length: 13 amino acids. Trimming took off 4 bases at V and 5 bases at J, with 11 bases between the two ends. Per germline, CDR1 LNHDA and CDR2 SQIVND (reference sequence). The CDR3: CASSKGQSYGYTF. In DNA form, the CDR3 reads TGTGCCAGTAGTAAAGGACAGTCGTATGGCTACACCTTC. The variable domain in full, with the rest retrieved from reference TRBV19 and TRBJ1-2, is DGGITQSPKYLFRKEGQNVTLSCEQNLNHDAMYWYRQDPGQGLRLIYYSQIVNDFQKGDIAEGYSVSREKKESFPLTVTSAQKNPTAFYLCASSKGQSYGYTFGSGTRLTVV.

This sequence joins TRBV7-9 and TRBJ1-5, with 12 nucleotides matching TRBD1. Trimming at V came to 5 bases and at J to 7 bases, leaving 9 bases not matched to a gene. This CDR3 has 16 residues. Germline CDR1 is SEHNR and CDR2 is FQNEAQ (reference sequence). The CDR3 region is CASSLRDRGQKQPQHF. For the CDR3, the DNA is TGTGCCAGCAGCCTCCGGGACAGGGGGCAAAAGCAGCCCCAGCATTTT.

The rearrangement joins TRBV27 to TRBJ2-5; a weak D match, TRBD1 (6 bases). The CDR3 runs to 14 residues. V lost 6 bases, J lost 6 bases, and 17 bases lay in between. CDR1 is MNHEY, CDR2 SMNVEV, per germline (reference sequence). CDR3 residues: CASSIAGAAKTQYF. CDR3 in DNA: TGTGCCAGCAGCATTGCAGGGGCCGCGAAGACCCAGTACTTC.

This chain uses TRBV15 with TRBJ2-1, with D possibly matching TRBD1 (6 bases). Germline CDR1 LNHNV, CDR2 YYDKDF (reference sequence). The CDR3 covers 15 residues. V was clipped by 0 bases and J by 5 bases, with 11 bases between them. This CDR3 is CATSRDPGVHNEQFF. The CDR3 DNA reads TGTGCCACCAGCAGAGACCCAGGGGTCCACAATGAGCAGTTCTTC.

V and J are TRBV10-3 and TRBJ1-6, with D perhaps matching TRBD1 (6 bases). V dropped 3 bases and J dropped 7 bases, with 13 bases sitting between them. CDR3 length: 15 amino acids. Germline loops: CDR1 ENHRY, CDR2 SYGVKD. The CDR3 loop is CAISEVNRENSPLHF. CDR3 DNA: TGTGCCATCAGTGAAGTCAACAGGGAGAATTCACCCCTCCACTTT.

CDR3 region: CASSQTPDRVTEAFF. The CDR3 DNA sequence: TGTGCCAGCTCACAAACGCCGGACAGGGTCACTGAAGCTTTCTTT. V usage is TRBV18 and J usage is TRBJ1-1; 8 bases are a match to TRBD1. This CDR3 region has 15 residues. The junction had 8 bases not matched to a gene; V was cut back by 4 bases and J by 4 bases. Germline V gene sequence: CDR1 KGHSH, CDR2 LQKENI. Full variable domain (remainder filled in from reference TRBV18 and TRBJ1-1): NAGVMQNPRHLVRRRGQEARLRCSPMKGHSHVYWYRQLPEEGLKFMVYLQKENIIDESGMPKERFSAEFPKEGPSILRIQQVVRGDSAAYFCASSQTPDRVTEAFFGQGTRLTVV.

This clone has more than one count but fewer than ten. The rearrangement links TRBV9 to TRBJ1-1; 9 nucleotides align to TRBD1. CDR1 is SGDLS and CDR2 is YYNGEE in the germline V gene. The CDR3 sequence is 18 residues long. V trimming: 0 bases; J trimming: 2 bases; junction bases outside the gene matches: 11. This chain's CDR3 is CASSVERDRGGTNTEAFF. For the CDR3, the DNA is TGTGCCAGCAGCGTAGAACGAGACAGGGGGGGAACTAACACTGAAGCTTTCTTT. The complete variable domain, with remaining parts taken from reference TRBV9 and TRBJ1-1, reads DSGVTQTPKHLITATGQRVTLRCSPRSGDLSVYWYQQSLDQGLQFLIQYYNGEERAKGNILERFSAQQFPDLHSELNLSSLELGDSALYFCASSVERDRGGTNTEAFFGQGTRLTVV.

The chain has TRBV7-3 and TRBJ1-1; 7 positions match TRBD1. The V and J ends lost 5 bases and 5 bases, in that order; junction bases with no gene match: 8. The CDR3 spans 14 residues. Per germline, CDR1 SGHTA and CDR2 FQGTGA. The CDR3 DNA follows: TGTGCCAGCAGCGCTACAGGGGTGGCTACTGAAGCTTTCTTT. Residues: CASSATGVATEAFF.